This TCR beta chain was obtained from a study of cytomegalovirus exposure and HLA in healthy donors. General study findings and limits: Trimming of TCR beta V- and J-genes showed a link, identified in a later analysis, to a missense DCLRE1C variant. Sequencing artifact likely explains a cluster of highly shared sequence variants.

This clone was detected a few times. Its antigen is not known. The CDR3 consists of 15 residues. Germline-derived CDR1 and CDR2 are MDHEN and SYDVKM. V lost 3 bases and J 3 bases, leaving 11 bases between the germline ends. The study ran its PCR with 60 Vbeta and 13 Jbeta primers. Data came from immunoSEQ multiplex PCR; TCRdb stores just in-frame clones and leaves some out. Among 150,000 or so clones listed, about 80% were seen once. V usage is TRBV28 and J usage is TRBJ2-2; tentative D call: TRBD1 (6 bases). The TCR sequence derives from a woman aged 40-49 years in good health and CMV-seronegative. Material: PBMCs. CDR3 in DNA: TGTGCCAGCAGTTTCTCGGACAGAGACACCGGGGAGCTGTTTTTT. This sequence encodes CASSFSDRDTGELFF.